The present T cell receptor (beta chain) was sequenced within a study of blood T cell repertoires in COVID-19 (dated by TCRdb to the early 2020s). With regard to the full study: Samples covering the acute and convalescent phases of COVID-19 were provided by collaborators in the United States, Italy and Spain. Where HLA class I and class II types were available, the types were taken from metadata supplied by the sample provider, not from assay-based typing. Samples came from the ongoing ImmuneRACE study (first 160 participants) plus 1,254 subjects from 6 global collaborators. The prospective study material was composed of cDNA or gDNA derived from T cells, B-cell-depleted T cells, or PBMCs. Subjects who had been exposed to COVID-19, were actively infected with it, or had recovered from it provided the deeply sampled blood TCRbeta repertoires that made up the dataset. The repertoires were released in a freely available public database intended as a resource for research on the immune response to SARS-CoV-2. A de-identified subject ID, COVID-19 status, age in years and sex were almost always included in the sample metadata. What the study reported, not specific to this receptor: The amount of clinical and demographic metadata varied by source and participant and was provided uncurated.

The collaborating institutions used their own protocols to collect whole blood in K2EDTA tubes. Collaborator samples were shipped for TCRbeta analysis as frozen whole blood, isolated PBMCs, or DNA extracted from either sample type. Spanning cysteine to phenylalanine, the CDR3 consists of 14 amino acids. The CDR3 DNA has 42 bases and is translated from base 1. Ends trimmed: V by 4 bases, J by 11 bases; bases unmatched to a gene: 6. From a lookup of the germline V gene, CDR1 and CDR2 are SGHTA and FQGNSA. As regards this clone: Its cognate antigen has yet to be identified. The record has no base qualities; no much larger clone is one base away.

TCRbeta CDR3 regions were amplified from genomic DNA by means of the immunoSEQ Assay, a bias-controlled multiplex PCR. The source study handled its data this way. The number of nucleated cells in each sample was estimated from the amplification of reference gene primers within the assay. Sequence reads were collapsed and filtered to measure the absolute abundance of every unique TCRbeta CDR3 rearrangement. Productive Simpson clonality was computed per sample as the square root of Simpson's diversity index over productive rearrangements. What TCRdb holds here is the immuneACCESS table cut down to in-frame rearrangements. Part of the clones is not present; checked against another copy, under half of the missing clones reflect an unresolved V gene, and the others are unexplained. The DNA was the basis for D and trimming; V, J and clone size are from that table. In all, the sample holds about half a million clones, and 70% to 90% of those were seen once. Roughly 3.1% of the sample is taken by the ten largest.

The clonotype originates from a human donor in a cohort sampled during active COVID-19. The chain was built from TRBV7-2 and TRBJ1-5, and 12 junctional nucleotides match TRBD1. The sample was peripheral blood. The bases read TGTGCCAGCAGCTCGGGACAGGGGGCAAAGGCCCAGCATTTT. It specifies CASSSGQGAKAQHF. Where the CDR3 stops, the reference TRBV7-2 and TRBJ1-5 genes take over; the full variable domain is GAGVSQSPSNKVTEKGKDVELRCDPISGHTALYWYRQSLGQGLEFLIYFQGNSAPDKSGLPSDRFSAERTGGSVSTLTIQRTQQEDSAVYLCASSSGQGAKAQHFGDGTRLSIL.